What follows are 32 T cell receptor beta chains derived from one specimen sequenced in a study of blood T cell repertoires in COVID-19. Data came from immunoSEQ multiplex PCR; TCRdb stores just in-frame clones and leaves some out. The sample yields 130,000 to 150,000 clones, over 80% seen once. Sequenced: peripheral blood. The receptors originated from a woman aged 45-65 years with acute or convalescent COVID-19.

The gene calls are TRBV29-1 and TRBJ1-1; tentative D call: TRBD1 (6 bases). Germline V gene data show CDR1 as SQVTM and CDR2 as ANQGSEA. The CDR3 covers 13 residues. Trimming took off 6 bases at V and 5 bases at J, with 16 bases between the two ends. The CDR3 region is CSVYRVGITEAFF. CDR3 bases: TGCAGCGTCTACAGGGTAGGGATTACTGAAGCTTTCTTT.

This clone occurred a few times. The chain carries TRBV28 and TRBJ2-1, with unresolved D. Germline-derived CDR1 and CDR2 are MDHEN and SYDVKM. The V gene lost 3 bases and the J gene lost 3 bases, with 9 bases spanning the gap. This CDR3 is 14 amino acids long. This chain's CDR3 is CASSLSRFYNEQFF. The CDR3 DNA reads as TGTGCCAGCAGTTTGTCCAGGTTCTACAATGAGCAGTTCTTC.

The chain combines TRBV15 with TRBJ2-3; D unresolved. Germline assignment: CDR1 LNHNV and CDR2 YYDKDF (reference sequence). The CDR3 extends over 16 amino acids. Deletions cut 0 bases from V and 0 bases from J, with 10 bases between. CDR3 DNA sequence: TGTGCCACCAGCAGAGATATCCGGTATAGCACAGATACGCAGTATTTT. This gives the protein CATSRDIRYSTDTQYF.

The V call is TRBV5-4, the J call TRBJ1-5; possibly TRBD1 for D (6 bases). Between the trimmed V and J ends, which lost 2 bases and 1 base, there was a span of 13 bases. Germline CDR1 and CDR2: SGHNT and YYREEE (reference sequence). The CDR3 is 16 amino acids. The CDR3 nucleotides are TGTGCCAGCAGCTTTGGGGGCAGTTTCAGCAATCAGCCCCAGCATTTT. It codes for CASSFGGSFSNQPQHF.

The CDR3 nucleotides read TGTGCCAGTAGTATAACCCCCCAGGGGTTGTCTAATGAAAAACTGTTTTTT. Protein: CASSITPQGLSNEKLFF. This sequence joins TRBV19 and TRBJ1-4; D is perhaps TRBD1 (6 bases). The CDR3 has 17 amino acids. From germline, CDR1 is LNHDA and CDR2 SQIVND (reference sequence). The V end was cut by 2 bases, the J end by 3 bases, with 16 bases between. Filled out from reference TRBV19 and TRBJ1-4, the complete variable domain reads DGGITQSPKYLFRKEGQNVTLSCEQNLNHDAMYWYRQDPGQGLRLIYYSQIVNDFQKGDIAEGYSVSREKKESFPLTVTSAQKNPTAFYLCASSITPQGLSNEKLFFGSGTQLSVL.

The rearrangement links TRBV30 to TRBJ2-4, with TRBD1 matching over 8 bases. Germline trimming cut 8 bases from V and 8 bases from J; bases unmatched to any gene: 8. CDR3 length: 12 residues. Germline CDR1 reads GTSNPN; CDR2 reads SVGIG (reference sequence). The CDR3 is CAGRGQGYIQYF. CDR3 DNA sequence: TGTGCCGGCAGAGGACAGGGCTACATTCAGTACTTC.

This sequence joins TRBV10-2 and TRBJ2-1, with a possible D match to TRBD1 (6 bases). Germline values: CDR1 WSHSY, CDR2 SAAADI. Trimming pared 4 bases from V and 5 bases from J, leaving 12 bases between. The CDR3 has 14 amino acids. The CDR3 is CASSVTGLNNEQFF. In DNA form, the CDR3 reads TGCGCCAGCAGTGTAACAGGGTTGAACAATGAGCAGTTCTTC.

This clone was seen only once. The gene calls are TRBV5-1 and TRBJ1-3, with a weak D call TRBD1 (6 bases). Germline CDR1 reads SGHRS; CDR2 reads YFSETQ. V was cut by 0 bases and J by 0 bases, with 16 bases left in between. This CDR3 has 18 residues. The CDR3 is CASSLVGTQRTSGNTIYF. Written as DNA, the CDR3 is TGCGCCAGCAGCTTGGTGGGGACACAGCGAACCTCTGGAAACACCATATATTTT.

This chain links TRBV5-6 with TRBJ2-7, with D perhaps TRBD1 (6 bases). The CDR3 spans 17 residues. Looked up from germline, CDR1 is SGHDT and CDR2 is YYEEEE. Trimming removed 4 bases from V and 4 bases from J, with 24 bases in between. The CDR3 protein is CASSSGIYQGIRYEQYF. In nucleotides, the CDR3 is TGTGCCAGCAGCAGTGGCATATATCAGGGGATAAGGTACGAGCAGTACTTC. The full variable domain, its missing parts supplied by reference TRBV5-6 and TRBJ2-7, is DAGVTQSPTHLIKTRGQQVTLRCSPKSGHDTVSWYQQALGQGPQFIFQYYEEEERQRGNFPDRFSGHQFPNYSSELNVNALLLGDSALYLCASSSGIYQGIRYEQYFGPGTRLTVT.

In DNA form, the CDR3 reads TGTGCCTGGAGACAAGGGGGGGACGAGCAGTACTTC. Residues: CAWRQGGDEQYF. This chain connects TRBV30 to TRBJ2-7; possible D gene TRBD2, 7 bases. Trimming cost V 3 bases and J 5 bases, with 11 bases left between them. The CDR3 loop spans 12 amino acids. Germline CDR1 GTSNPN, CDR2 SVGIG (reference sequence).

This chain links TRBV30 with TRBJ2-7, with 9 bases aligning to TRBD1. The trim removed 2 bases at V and 3 bases at J, leaving 8 bases unmatched. The CDR3 runs 15 residues. CDR1 is GTSNPN, CDR2 SVGIG, per germline (reference sequence). The CDR3 sequence: CAWSWSPGQGYEQYF. CDR3 nucleotide sequence: TGTGCCTGGAGTTGGTCTCCGGGACAGGGCTACGAGCAGTACTTC.

The chain carries TRBV24-1 and TRBJ1-1; no clear D. The CDR3 is 13 amino acids. Per germline, CDR1 KGHDR and CDR2 SFDVKD. V lost 5 bases to trimming and J lost 0 bases, with 6 bases between them. The CDR3 protein is CATSGHLNTEAFF. The DNA for the CDR3 is TGTGCCACCAGTGGACACTTGAACACTGAAGCTTTCTTT.

This chain uses TRBV7-3 with TRBJ1-2; D might be TRBD1 (6 bases). V lost 1 base, J lost 2 bases, and 11 bases lay in between. The germline gives CDR1 SGHTA, CDR2 FQGTGA. This CDR3 has 15 amino acids. In nucleotides, the CDR3 is TGTGCCAGCAGCTTAAGGGGCAGGGGAAACTATGGCTACACCTTC. Protein: CASSLRGRGNYGYTF.

Only a few counts were recorded for this clone. The chain has TRBV5-5 and TRBJ2-7; D not certain. The length of the CDR3 is 14 residues. The germline gives CDR1 SGHKS, CDR2 YYEKEE (reference sequence). V was trimmed by 3 bases and J by 2 bases, leaving 12 bases between them. The CDR3, as DNA: TGTGCCAGCAGCTCCTCCCGAGTGGCCTACGAGCAGTACTTC. Its translation is CASSSSRVAYEQYF.

The chain recombines TRBV6-1 with TRBJ2-2, with D uncertain. CDR1 and CDR2 (germline): MNHNS, SASEGT. Trimming stripped 2 bases from V and 0 bases from J, with 7 bases between. The CDR3 totals 15 residues. Here the CDR3 DNA reads TGTGCCAGCAGTGAATTCAGGCCGAACACCGGGGAGCTGTTTTTT. Encoded protein: CASSEFRPNTGELFF.

J is TRBJ2-5 and V is TRBV30; 10 nucleotides match TRBD2. Trimming at V came to 0 bases and at J to 5 bases, leaving 6 bases not matched to a gene. This CDR3 has 15 amino acids. The germline CDR1 and CDR2 sequences are GTSNPN and SVGIG (reference sequence). The CDR3 coding sequence is TGTGCCTGGAGTGTACCGGGTAGCGGGAGGGAGACCCAGTACTTC. Amino acid sequence: CAWSVPGSGRETQYF.

The rearrangement links TRBV9 to TRBJ1-3, with no clear D. CDR1 is SGDLS, CDR2 YYNGEE, per germline. This CDR3 has 15 amino acids. V shed 0 bases and J shed 3 bases, with 10 bases lying between them. The CDR3 nucleotides read TGTGCCAGCAGCGTAGATGGCAGAATTGGAAACACCATATATTTT. This encodes CASSVDGRIGNTIYF.

The gene calls are TRBV10-1 and TRBJ1-1; D might be TRBD1 (5 bases). From germline, CDR1 is WNHNN and CDR2 SYGVQD (reference sequence). The CDR3 sequence is 16 residues long. V dropped 8 bases and J dropped 0 bases, with 19 bases sitting between them. DNA for the CDR3: TGCGCCAGCCGATGGACAAGGGATAAAATGAACACTGAAGCTTTCTTT. Its protein product is CASRWTRDKMNTEAFF.

This rearrangement joins TRBV12-5 to TRBJ1-1; D unresolved. Trimming cost V 2 bases and J 1 base, with 11 bases left between them. CDR1 LGHNT and CDR2 FRNRAP come from the germline V gene. This CDR3 comprises 15 residues. Here the CDR3 reads CASGLPLTENTEAFF. CDR3 coding DNA: TGTGCTAGTGGTTTGCCCCTTACAGAGAACACTGAAGCTTTCTTT.

This rearrangement joins TRBV11-1 to TRBJ2-3, with D possibly being TRBD2 (5 bases). The ends were cut back, 1 base at V and 2 bases at J, with 10 bases in the middle. Germline-derived CDR1 and CDR2 are SGHAT and FQDESV (reference sequence). The CDR3 covers 15 residues. CDR3 in amino acids: CASSLGLQFTDTQYF. The CDR3 DNA reads TGTGCCAGCAGCTTAGGACTACAATTCACAGATACGCAGTATTTT.

The V gene is TRBV5-1, the J gene TRBJ2-4; TRBD2 matches 9 bases. Germline V gives CDR1 SGHRS, CDR2 YFSETQ. V gave up 5 bases and J gave up 9 bases; unmatched junction bases: 15. The length of the CDR3 is 16 residues. This CDR3 is CASSGGGAGGQSIQYF. The DNA of the CDR3 is TGCGCCAGCAGTGGTGGAGGCGCGGGAGGGCAGAGCATTCAGTACTTC.

The V call is TRBV7-9, the J call TRBJ1-6; perhaps TRBD1 as D (5 bases). The CDR3 totals 14 residues. CDR1 is SEHNR and CDR2 is FQNEAQ in the germline V gene (reference sequence). The V gene lost 4 bases and the J gene lost 11 bases, with 15 bases spanning the gap. The CDR3 sequence: CASSYTAGGPPLHF. The CDR3 nucleotides read TGTGCCAGCAGCTATACGGCCGGGGGACCACCCCTCCACTTT.

V usage is TRBV10-3 and J usage is TRBJ1-2; the D gene is possibly TRBD1 (5 bases). The CDR3 has 14 residues. The germline V gene encodes CDR1 ENHRY and CDR2 SYGVKD. V was shortened by 7 bases and J by 5 bases, with 17 bases between the two germline ends. This CDR3 is CAINPMGGFYGYTF. The DNA for the CDR3 is TGTGCCATCAACCCCATGGGGGGTTTTTATGGCTACACCTTC.

This clone appeared a few times. The chain combines TRBV5-1 with TRBJ1-5; the D gene is possibly TRBD1 (6 bases). Germline V gene data show CDR1 as SGHRS and CDR2 as YFSETQ. The CDR3 spans 14 residues. V lost 9 bases and J 0 bases, leaving 13 bases between the germline ends. CDR3 in DNA: TGCGCCAACCTGACAGGCGCTAGCAATCAGCCCCAGCATTTT. Protein: CANLTGASNQPQHF.

This rearrangement joins TRBV6-6 to TRBJ2-2; D is unresolved. Per germline, CDR1 MNHNY and CDR2 SVGAGI (reference sequence). The CDR3 consists of 15 residues. V was cut by 4 bases and J by 0 bases, with 9 bases left in between. CDR3 amino acids: CASSSPDTNTGELFF. The CDR3 DNA follows: TGTGCCAGCAGTTCCCCCGACACGAACACCGGGGAGCTGTTTTTT.

This clone appeared once. The chain combines TRBV24-1 with TRBJ1-2; D ambiguous. The ends were cut back, 5 bases at V and 0 bases at J, with 12 bases in the middle. This CDR3 region has 15 residues. CDR1 is KGHDR, CDR2 SFDVKD, per germline. The CDR3 DNA reads TGTGCCACCAGTGTCTCCGGGGAACCTAACTATGGCTACACCTTC. It is translated as CATSVSGEPNYGYTF.

The chain joins TRBV13 to TRBJ2-7; TRBD2 aligns across 7 bases. J was trimmed by 1 base and V by 1 base; bases with no gene match: 13. CDR1 PRHDT and CDR2 FYEKMQ come from the germline V gene (reference sequence). This CDR3 has 18 amino acids. Here the CDR3 reads CASSLDRLPAGESYEQYF. The DNA for the CDR3 is TGTGCCAGCAGCTTAGATCGGTTGCCGGCGGGGGAATCCTACGAGCAGTACTTC.

The V call is TRBV2, the J call TRBJ2-1, with TRBD2 identical over 7 bases. With 5 bases clipped from V and 6 bases from J, the junction kept 7 bases outside the gene matches. The CDR3 is 14 residues long. CDR1 is SNHLY and CDR2 is FYNNEI in the germline V gene. CDR3 DNA sequence: TGTGCCAGCAGTACCCGACTAGCCCCCAATGAGCAGTTCTTC. Its translation: CASSTRLAPNEQFF.

The chain joins TRBV7-8 to TRBJ2-1; TRBD2 agrees at 7 bases. The CDR3 sequence is 14 residues long. The germline V gene has CDR1 SGHVS and CDR2 FQNEAQ. The V gene end was trimmed by 5 bases and the J gene end by 9 bases; junction bases not matched to a gene: 10. In DNA, the CDR3 is TGTGCCAGCAGCGTTAGCGGGTGGGGCGCTGAGCAGTTCTTC. Translated, it gives CASSVSGWGAEQFF.

The chain's CDR3 is CASSGQRNTEAFF. In nucleotides, the CDR3 is TGTGCCAGCAGCGGACAGAGAAACACTGAAGCTTTCTTT. The rearrangement uses TRBV9 and TRBJ1-1; a weak D match, TRBD1 (5 bases). Per germline, CDR1 SGDLS and CDR2 YYNGEE. V lost 3 bases and J 2 bases, leaving 8 bases between the germline ends. The CDR3 sequence is 13 residues long.

The chain joins TRBV19 to TRBJ1-1; 12 bases fit TRBD1. Germline values: CDR1 LNHDA, CDR2 SQIVND (reference sequence). The CDR3 runs to 16 residues. With 5 bases clipped from V and 3 bases from J, the junction kept 7 bases outside the gene matches. The CDR3 protein is CASSSKGQGAHTEAFF. In nucleotides, the CDR3 is TGTGCCAGTAGTTCAAAGGGACAGGGGGCGCACACTGAAGCTTTCTTT.

V and J are TRBV18 and TRBJ2-7; 10 bases map to TRBD1. The CDR3 covers 16 residues. The V and J ends lost 6 bases and 4 bases, in that order; junction bases with no gene match: 12. Germline CDR1 and CDR2: KGHSH and LQKENI. CDR3 nucleotides: TGTGCCAGCTCCCAGTCGCCCGGGACAGGGGTGTACGAGCAGTACTTC. Translated: CASSQSPGTGVYEQYF. The whole variable domain, remainder taken from reference TRBV18 and TRBJ2-7, is NAGVMQNPRHLVRRRGQEARLRCSPMKGHSHVYWYRQLPEEGLKFMVYLQKENIIDESGMPKERFSAEFPKEGPSILRIQQVVRGDSAAYFCASSQSPGTGVYEQYFGPGTRLTVT.